The rows below give T cell receptor beta chains drawn from one sample of a study of T cells after yellow fever vaccination. TCRdb re-derived calls from the 5' RACE reads in MiXCR, one entry per CDR3 protein. Of about 170,000 distinct CDR3 sequences listed, about 11% are singletons. The starting material was CD8+ T cells sorted from PBMCs, obtained 15 days after the yellow fever booster vaccination. These receptor sequences come from a man between 18 and 35 years old who received the YFV17D yellow fever vaccine. Both conserved end residues are trimmed from each CDR3. The order of the fields is V gene, J gene, CDR3 protein.

>TRBV5-1|TRBJ2-2
ASSAGLGELF
>TRBV5-4|TRBJ2-6
ASSIQGYNVLT
>TRBV7-6|TRBJ2-5
ASSLRSTQY
>TRBV5-1|TRBJ2-3
ASSLRGPGDTQY
>TRBV11-2|TRBJ2-3
ASSAGTGADTQY
>TRBV7-8|TRBJ2-7
ASSLGAGSSYEQY
>TRBV4-3|TRBJ1-6
ASSRRRTLPYNSPLH
>TRBV27|TRBJ2-2
ASSLAVSGELF
>TRBV4-1|TRBJ2-7
ASSQYEGAGQY
>TRBV5-1|TRBJ2-3
ASSLEIGYTDTQY
>TRBV29-1|TRBJ2-1
SVDPIAGGHSYNEQF
>TRBV6-5|TRBJ2-5
ASSYRTIALGDFFGTQY
>TRBV6-6|TRBJ2-5
ASSYTDIGETQY
>TRBV7-6|TRBJ2-7
ASSRTGGGEQY
>TRBV7-2|TRBJ2-3
ASSSWPSGGARWSTDTQY
>TRBV6-2/TRBV6-3|TRBJ2-1
ASSQRGPSYNEQF
>TRBV27|TRBJ2-2
ASRSRRGEGTGELF
>TRBV4-2|TRBJ2-5
ASSRGQGDIETQY
>TRBV6-6|TRBJ2-5
ASSYKARETQY
>TRBV6-6|TRBJ2-1
ASSRPRLAGGLFNEQF
>TRBV9|TRBJ1-1
ASSVTPSGEAF
>TRBV19|TRBJ2-2
ASTYMNTGELF
>TRBV7-9|TRBJ1-4
ASSLVRGNEKLF
>TRBV19|TRBJ2-7
ASSFGLAGDNEQY
>TRBV6-4|TRBJ2-3
ASSWTSGSSTDTQY
>TRBV1|TRBJ2-5
TSSQEGLDYEETQY
>TRBV29-1|TRBJ2-2
SVDAGPNTGELF
>TRBV20-1|TRBJ1-1
SANEGQVNTTEAF
>TRBV6-5|TRBJ2-2
ASSYSLGTGELF
>TRBV5-5|TRBJ2-7
ASSFAPGSYEQY
>TRBV7-6|TRBJ1-5
ASSLHQGGNQPQH